This TCR beta chain was sequenced during a study of blood T cell repertoires in COVID-19 (dated by TCRdb to the early 2020s). Study-wide context: The collaborator samples originated in the United States, Italy and Spain and spanned the acute and convalescent phases of COVID-19. The material from the prospective study consisted of cDNA or gDNA derived from T cells, B-cell-depleted T cells, or PBMCs. Deeply sampled blood TCRbeta repertoires from subjects exposed to, actively infected with, or recovered from COVID-19 were included in the dataset. The repertoires were made available in a free public database intended to serve as a resource for research on the immune response to SARS-CoV-2. The samples were drawn from two sources: the first 160 participants of the ongoing ImmuneRACE study, and over 950 subjects contributed by 6 global collaborators. A de-identified subject ID, COVID-19 status, age in years and sex were almost always included in the sample metadata. Where available, HLA class I and class II types were obtained from metadata supplied by the sample provider rather than from assay-based typing. Study-wide findings and limitations: The quantity of clinical and demographic metadata differed by source and by participant and was supplied without curation.

From the cysteine through the phenylalanine, the CDR3 covers 13 amino acids. CDR3 DNA only is kept here, 39 bases in frame from base 1. V ends up 5 bases short and J 9 bases short, with an unmatched junction base count of 4. CDR1 MNHEY and CDR2 SMNVEV were looked up in the germline V gene (reference sequence). Enrolling through a virtual design, the prospective study's participants ranged in age from roughly 18 to 100 years and lived across 24 United States geographic areas. In the prospective study, cohorts were assigned on the basis of participant-reported clinical history obtained from a screening survey and a study questionnaire. Recovered participants in ImmuneRACE Cohort 3 were defined by two consecutive negative NP/OP PCR tests, clearance by a healthcare professional, or resolution of symptoms. Mobile phlebotomists in the prospective study collected whole blood, serum and a nasopharyngeal or oropharyngeal swab from every participant. Prospective study participants could optionally give additional blood draws and questionnaires over an approximately two-month period. Prospective study blood samples were shipped either frozen or at room temperature before DNA extraction.

With regard to this clone: This receptor's antigen is unknown. Nothing much larger sits one base from this clone, and base qualities are not available.

TCRbeta CDR3 regions were amplified from genomic DNA using the immunoSEQ Assay, a bias-controlled multiplex PCR. Under the source paper's analysis protocol: The number of nucleated cells in each sample was estimated by amplification of reference gene primers within the assay. Sequence reads were collapsed and filtered to measure the absolute abundance of every unique TCRbeta CDR3 rearrangement. Productive Simpson clonality was computed per sample as the square root of Simpson's diversity index over productive rearrangements. TCRdb carries this immuneACCESS record with in-frame sequences only. Its versions omit some clonotypes, under half of them owing to an unresolved V gene in the studies checked, with the rest unexplained. V and J calls and clone size are given by that table; D and trimming were obtained from the DNA. Within this sample are more than 400,000 clones, with roughly 88% of them counted one time only. 0.6% of the sample rests with the top ten.

Recombination joined TRBV27 with TRBJ1-6; TRBD1 lines up with 7 middle nucleotides. The clonotype originates from a man younger than 35 who had recovered from COVID-19. Material for sequencing was PBMCs or T cells enriched from blood (not recorded which). In nucleotides, the sequence is TGTGCCAGCAGTGACAGGGTGGGTTCACCCCTCCACTTT. The translation is CASSDRVGSPLHF.